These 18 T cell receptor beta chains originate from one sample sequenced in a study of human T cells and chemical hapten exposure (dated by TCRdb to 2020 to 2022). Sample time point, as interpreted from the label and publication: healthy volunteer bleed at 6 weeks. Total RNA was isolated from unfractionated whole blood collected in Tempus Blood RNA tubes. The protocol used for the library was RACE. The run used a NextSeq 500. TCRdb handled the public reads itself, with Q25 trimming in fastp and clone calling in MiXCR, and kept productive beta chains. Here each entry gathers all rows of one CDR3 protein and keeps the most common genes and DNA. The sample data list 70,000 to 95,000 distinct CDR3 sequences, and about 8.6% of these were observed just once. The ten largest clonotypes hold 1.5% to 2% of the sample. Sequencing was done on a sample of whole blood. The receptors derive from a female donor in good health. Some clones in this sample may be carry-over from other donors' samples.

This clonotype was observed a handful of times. The CDR3 loop is CASSPTWDSNQPQHF. CDR3 coding DNA: TGTGCCAGCAGTCCGACGTGGGACAGTAATCAGCCCCAGCATTTT. The chain recombines TRBV6-5 with TRBJ1-5, with 7 nucleotides matching TRBD1. Per the germline V gene, CDR1 is MNHEY and CDR2 is SVGAGI. The trim removed 5 bases at V and 4 bases at J, leaving 8 bases unmatched. This CDR3 region has 15 residues.

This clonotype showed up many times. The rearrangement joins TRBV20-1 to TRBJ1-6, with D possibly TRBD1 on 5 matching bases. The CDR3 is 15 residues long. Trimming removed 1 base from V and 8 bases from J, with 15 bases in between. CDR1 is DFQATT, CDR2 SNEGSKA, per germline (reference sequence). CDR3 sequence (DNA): TGCAGTGCTAGAGTTGGGGCGACAGAAGATTCACCCCTCCACTTT. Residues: CSARVGATEDSPLHF.

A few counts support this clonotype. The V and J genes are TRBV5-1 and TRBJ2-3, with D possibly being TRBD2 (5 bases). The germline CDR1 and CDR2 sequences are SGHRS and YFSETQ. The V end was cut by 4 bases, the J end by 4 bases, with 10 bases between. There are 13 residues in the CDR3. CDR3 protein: CASSHEGSDTQYF. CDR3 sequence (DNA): TGCGCCAGCAGCCATGAGGGATCAGATACGCAGTATTTT.

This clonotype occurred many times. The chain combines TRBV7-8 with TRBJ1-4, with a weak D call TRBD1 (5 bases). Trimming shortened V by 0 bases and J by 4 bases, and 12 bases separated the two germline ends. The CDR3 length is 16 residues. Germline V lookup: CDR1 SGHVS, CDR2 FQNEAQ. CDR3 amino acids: CASSLARVGGNEKLFF. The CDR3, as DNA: TGTGCCAGCAGCTTAGCGCGTGTGGGGGGTAATGAAAAACTGTTTTTT.

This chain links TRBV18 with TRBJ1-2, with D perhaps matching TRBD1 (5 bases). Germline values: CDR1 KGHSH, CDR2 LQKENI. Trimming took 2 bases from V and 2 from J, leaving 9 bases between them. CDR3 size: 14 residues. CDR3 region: CASSPETENYGYTF. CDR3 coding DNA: TGTGCCAGCTCACCAGAGACAGAGAACTATGGCTACACCTTC.

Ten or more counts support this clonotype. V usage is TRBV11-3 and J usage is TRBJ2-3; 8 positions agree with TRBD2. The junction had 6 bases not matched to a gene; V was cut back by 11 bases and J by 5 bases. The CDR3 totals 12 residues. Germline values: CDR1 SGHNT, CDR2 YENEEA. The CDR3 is CAYGGAEDTQYF. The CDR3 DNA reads TGTGCCTACGGGGGGGCCGAAGATACGCAGTATTTT.

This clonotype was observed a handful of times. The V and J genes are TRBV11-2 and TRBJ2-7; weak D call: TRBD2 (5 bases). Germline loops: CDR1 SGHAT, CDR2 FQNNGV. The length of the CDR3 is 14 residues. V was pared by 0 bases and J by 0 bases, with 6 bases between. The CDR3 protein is CASSLDLASYEQYF. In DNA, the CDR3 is TGTGCCAGCAGCTTAGATCTAGCCTCCTACGAGCAGTACTTC. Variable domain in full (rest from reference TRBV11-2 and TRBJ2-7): EAGVAQSPRYKIIEKRQSVAFWCNPISGHATLYWYQQILGQGPKLLIQFQNNGVVDDSQLPKDRFSAERLKGVDSTLKIQPAKLEDSAVYLCASSLDLASYEQYFGPGTRLTVT.

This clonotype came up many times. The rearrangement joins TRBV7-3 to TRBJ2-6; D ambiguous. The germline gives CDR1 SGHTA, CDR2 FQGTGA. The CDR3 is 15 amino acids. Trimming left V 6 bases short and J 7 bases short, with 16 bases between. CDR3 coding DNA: TGTGCCAGCAGGTCTTCGTCCGGGCTAGCCAACGTCCTGACTTTC. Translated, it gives CASRSSSGLANVLTF.

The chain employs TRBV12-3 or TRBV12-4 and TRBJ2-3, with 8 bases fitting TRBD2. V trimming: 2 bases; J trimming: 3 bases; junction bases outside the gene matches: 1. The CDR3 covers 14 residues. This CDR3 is CASSLSGGTDTQYF. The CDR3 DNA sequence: TGTGCCAGCAGTTTAAGCGGGGGTACAGATACGCAGTATTTT.

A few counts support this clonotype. CDR3 region: CASSQGHGQGSGNTIYF. The CDR3, as DNA: TGTGCCAGCAGCCAAGGTCATGGACAGGGTTCTGGAAACACCATATATTTT. J is TRBJ1-3 and V is TRBV4-2; 8 bases agree with TRBD1. CDR1 is LGHNA, CDR2 YNFKEQ, per germline. With V trimmed by 1 base and J by 1 base, 6 bases remained unmatched. The CDR3 has 17 amino acids.

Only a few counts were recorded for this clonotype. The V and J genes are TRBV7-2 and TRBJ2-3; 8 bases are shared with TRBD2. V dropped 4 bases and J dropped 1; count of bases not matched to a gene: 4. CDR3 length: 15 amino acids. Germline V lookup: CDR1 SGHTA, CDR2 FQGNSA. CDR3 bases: TGTGCCAGCAGCTCGGGGGGGCGACGCACAGATACGCAGTATTTT. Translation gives CASSSGGRRTDTQYF.

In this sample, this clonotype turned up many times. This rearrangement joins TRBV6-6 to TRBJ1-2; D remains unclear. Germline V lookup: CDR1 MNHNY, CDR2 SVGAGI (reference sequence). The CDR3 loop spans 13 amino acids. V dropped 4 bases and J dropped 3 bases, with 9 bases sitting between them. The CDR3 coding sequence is TGTGCCAGCAGTTTTTACCTATACTATGGCTACACCTTC. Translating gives CASSFYLYYGYTF.

The CDR3 DNA reads as TGCAGCGCCCCAGGACAGGGATTCACTGAAGCTTTCTTT. The encoded protein is CSAPGQGFTEAFF. This chain connects TRBV29-1 to TRBJ1-1; 8 nucleotides match TRBD1. CDR3 size: 13 residues. In germline, CDR1 is SQVTM, CDR2 ANQGSEA. V shed 7 bases and J 4 bases; nucleotides not matched to a gene: 8. Full variable domain (remainder filled in from reference TRBV29-1 and TRBJ1-1): SAVISQKPSRDICQRGTSLTIQCQVDSQVTMMFWYRQQPGQSLTLIATANQGSEATYESGFVIDKFPISRPNLTFSTLTVSNMSPEDSSIYLCSAPGQGFTEAFFGQGTRLTVV.

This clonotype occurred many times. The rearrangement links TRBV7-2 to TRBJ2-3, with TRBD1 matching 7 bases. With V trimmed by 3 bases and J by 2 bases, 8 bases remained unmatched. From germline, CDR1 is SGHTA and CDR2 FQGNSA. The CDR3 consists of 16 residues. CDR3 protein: CASSFLTGSITDTQYF. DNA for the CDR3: TGTGCCAGCAGCTTCCTGACAGGGTCAATCACAGATACGCAGTATTTT.

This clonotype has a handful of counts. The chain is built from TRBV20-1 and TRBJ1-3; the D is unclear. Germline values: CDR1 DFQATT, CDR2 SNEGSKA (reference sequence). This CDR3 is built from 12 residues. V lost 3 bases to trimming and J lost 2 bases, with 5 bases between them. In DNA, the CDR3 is TGCAGTGCTAGCATGGCTGGAAACACCATATATTTT. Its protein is CSASMAGNTIYF.

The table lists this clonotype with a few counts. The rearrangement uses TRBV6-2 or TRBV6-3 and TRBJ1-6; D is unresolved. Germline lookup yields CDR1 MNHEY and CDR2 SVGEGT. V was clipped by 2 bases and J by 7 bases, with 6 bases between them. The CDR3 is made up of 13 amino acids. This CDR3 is CASSYDTNSPLHF. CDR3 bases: TGTGCCAGCAGTTACGATACCAATTCACCCCTCCACTTT.

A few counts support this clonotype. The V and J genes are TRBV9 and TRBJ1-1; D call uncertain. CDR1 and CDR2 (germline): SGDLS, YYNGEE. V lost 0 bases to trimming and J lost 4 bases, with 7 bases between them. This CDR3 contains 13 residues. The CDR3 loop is CASSVERRTEAFF. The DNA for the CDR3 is TGTGCCAGCAGCGTAGAGCGGCGCACTGAAGCTTTCTTT.

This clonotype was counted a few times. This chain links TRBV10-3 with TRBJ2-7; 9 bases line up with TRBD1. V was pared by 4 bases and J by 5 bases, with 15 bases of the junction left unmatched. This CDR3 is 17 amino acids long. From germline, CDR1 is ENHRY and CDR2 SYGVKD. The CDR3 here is CAISGGGPGTGKNEQYF. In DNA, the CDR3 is TGTGCCATCAGTGGGGGGGGACCCGGGACAGGGAAGAACGAGCAGTACTTC.